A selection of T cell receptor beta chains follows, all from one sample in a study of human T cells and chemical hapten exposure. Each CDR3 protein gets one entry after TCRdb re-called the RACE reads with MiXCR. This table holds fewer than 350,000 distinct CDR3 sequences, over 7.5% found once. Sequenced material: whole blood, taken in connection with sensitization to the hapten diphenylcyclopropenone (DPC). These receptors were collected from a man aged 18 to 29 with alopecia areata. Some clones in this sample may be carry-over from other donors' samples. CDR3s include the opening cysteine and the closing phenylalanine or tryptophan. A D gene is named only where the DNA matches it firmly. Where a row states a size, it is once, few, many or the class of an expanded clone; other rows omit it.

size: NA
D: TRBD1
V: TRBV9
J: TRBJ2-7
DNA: TGTGCCAGCAGTTACAGGGGATACGGCTCCTACGAGCAGTACTTC
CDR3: CASSYRGYGSYEQYF

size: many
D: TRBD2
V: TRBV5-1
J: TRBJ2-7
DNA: TGCGCCAGCAGCGCCCTGATGACTAGCGGGGGTTCCTCTTACGAGCAGTACTTC
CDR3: CASSALMTSGGSSYEQYF

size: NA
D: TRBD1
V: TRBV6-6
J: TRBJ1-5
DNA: TGTGCCAGCAGTTTCCCACAGGGGGCGGGCGATCAGCCCCAGCATTTT
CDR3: CASSFPQGAGDQPQHF

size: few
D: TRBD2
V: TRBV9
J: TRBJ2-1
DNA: TGTGCCAGCAGCGTAGTCCCAGCGGGGGGCCCCTCCTACAATGAGCAGTTCTTC
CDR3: CASSVVPAGGPSYNEQFF

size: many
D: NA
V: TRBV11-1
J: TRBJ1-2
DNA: TGTGCCAGCAGCCCATCCGGACTGGGCTACACCTTC
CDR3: CASSPSGLGYTF

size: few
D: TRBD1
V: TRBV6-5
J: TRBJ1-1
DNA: TGTGCCAGCAGTACCCTTTCCGGGACAGATAGGACTGAAGCTTTCTTT
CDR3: CASSTLSGTDRTEAFF

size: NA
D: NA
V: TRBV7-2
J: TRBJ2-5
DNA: TGTGCCAGCAGCTTAGTTGGCCAGACGAGTGGGACCCAGTACTTC
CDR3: CASSLVGQTSGTQYF

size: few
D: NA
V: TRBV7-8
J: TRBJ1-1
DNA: TGTGCCAGCAGCTTAGTGGCCACTGAAGCTTTCTTT
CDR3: CASSLVATEAFF

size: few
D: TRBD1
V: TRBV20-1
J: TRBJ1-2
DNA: TGCAGTGCTTCCCAGGGGGCGCTTGGCTACACCTTC
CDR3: CSASQGALGYTF

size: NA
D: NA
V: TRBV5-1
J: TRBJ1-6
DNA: TGCGCCAGCAGCGAGAGCTCCTATAATTCACCCCTCCACTTT
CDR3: CASSESSYNSPLHF

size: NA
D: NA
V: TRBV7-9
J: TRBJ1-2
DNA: TGTGCCAGCAGCTTAGCGGGTCCAGGAGTCTATGGCTACACCTTC
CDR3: CASSLAGPGVYGYTF

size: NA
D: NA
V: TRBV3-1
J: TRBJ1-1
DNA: TGTGCCAGCAGCCAACGGACCCTACGGGACACTGAAGCTTTCTTT
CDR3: CASSQRTLRDTEAFF

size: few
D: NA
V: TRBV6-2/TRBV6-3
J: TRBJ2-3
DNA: TGTGCCAGCAGTTACGATACTATATTGGGGTCGGATACGCAGTATTTT
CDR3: CASSYDTILGSDTQYF

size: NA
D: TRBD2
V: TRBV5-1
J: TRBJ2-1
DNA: TGCGCCAGCAGCACGCCCTTCCAGACTAGCGGGGAAAATGAGCAGTTCTTC
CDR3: CASSTPFQTSGENEQFF

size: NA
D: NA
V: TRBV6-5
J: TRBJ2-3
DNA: TGTGCCAGCAGTGGGACCCTTGGGACAGATACGCAGTATTTT
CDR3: CASSGTLGTDTQYF

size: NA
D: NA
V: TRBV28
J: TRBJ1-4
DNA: TGTGCCAACAGTTTAGAATCACAGGGAACTAATGAAAAACTGTTTTTT
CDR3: CANSLESQGTNEKLFF

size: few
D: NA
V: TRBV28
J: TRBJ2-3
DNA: TGTGCCAGCAGACCGGAAGGGACAGATACGCAGTATTTT
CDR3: CASRPEGTDTQYF

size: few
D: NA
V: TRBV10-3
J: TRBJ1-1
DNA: TGTGCCATCAGTGAGTCGCCCGTGACTGAAGCTTTCTTT
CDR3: CAISESPVTEAFF

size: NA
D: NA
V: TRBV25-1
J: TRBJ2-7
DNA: TGTGCCACTCGGGCCTACGAGCAGTACTTC
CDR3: CATRAYEQYF

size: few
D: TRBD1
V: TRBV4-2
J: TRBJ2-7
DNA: TGTGCCAGCAGCCAGACAGGGACCTCTTACGAGCAGTACTTC
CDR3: CASSQTGTSYEQYF

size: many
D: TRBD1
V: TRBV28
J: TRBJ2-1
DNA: TGTGCCAGCGGCCCGGCCAGGGGGCCTGGTGAGCAGTTCTTC
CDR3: CASGPARGPGEQFF